The entry below describes one T cell receptor (beta chain). The data were taken from a study of blood T cell repertoires in COVID-19. About the study: Acute-phase and convalescent COVID-19 samples originated in the United States, Italy and Spain.

Participants spanned ages about 18 to 89 years and resided in over 20 US areas. Which cohort a participant joined came from the clinical history participants gave. Source study methods: Amplification with reference gene primers provided the estimates of nucleated cell counts. Assay: immunoSEQ multiplex PCR; the TCRdb copy retains only in-frame clones and omits some. The DNA gave D and trimming, while V, J and clone size come from that table. This table holds roughly 250,000 clones, approximately 91% found once. This CDR3 contains 11 residues. Trimming took off 5 bases at V and 8 bases at J, with 9 bases between the two ends. Germline values: CDR1 SGHTA, CDR2 FQGNSA.

The sequence derives from a woman between 35 and 50 years old with acute COVID-19. This chain links TRBV7-2 with TRBJ1-1; TRBD1 might be the D (5 bases). Sequencing used PBMCs or T cells enriched from blood (not recorded which). The CDR3 DNA reads as TGTGCCAGCAGCAAACAGGTAGAAGCTTTCTTT. Encoded protein: CASSKQVEAFF.